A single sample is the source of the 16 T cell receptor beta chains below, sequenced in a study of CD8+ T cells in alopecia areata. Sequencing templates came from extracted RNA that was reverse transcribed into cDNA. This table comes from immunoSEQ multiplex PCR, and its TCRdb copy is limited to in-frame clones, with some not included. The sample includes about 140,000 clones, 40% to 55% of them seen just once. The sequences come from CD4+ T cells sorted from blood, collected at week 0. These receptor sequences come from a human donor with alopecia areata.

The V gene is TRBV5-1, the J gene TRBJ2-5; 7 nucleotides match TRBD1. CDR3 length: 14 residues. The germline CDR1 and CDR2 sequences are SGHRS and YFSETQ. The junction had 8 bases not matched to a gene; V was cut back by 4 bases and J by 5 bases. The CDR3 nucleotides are TGCGCCAGCAGCCACCCGACAGGGAAGGAGACCCAGTACTTC. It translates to CASSHPTGKETQYF.

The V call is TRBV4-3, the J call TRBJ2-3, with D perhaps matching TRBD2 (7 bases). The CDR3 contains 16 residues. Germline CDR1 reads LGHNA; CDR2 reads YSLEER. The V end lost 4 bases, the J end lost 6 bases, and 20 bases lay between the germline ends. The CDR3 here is CASSLGRGGGPDTQYF. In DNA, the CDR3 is TGCGCCAGCAGCCTAGGAAGGGGGGGAGGGCCCGATACGCAGTATTTT.

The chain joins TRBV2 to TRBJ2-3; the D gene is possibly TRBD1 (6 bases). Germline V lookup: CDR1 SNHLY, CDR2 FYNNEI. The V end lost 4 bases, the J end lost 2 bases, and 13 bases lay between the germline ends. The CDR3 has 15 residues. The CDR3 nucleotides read TGTGCCAGCAGTGGAGTCAGGGGATTCACAGATACGCAGTATTTT. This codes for CASSGVRGFTDTQYF.

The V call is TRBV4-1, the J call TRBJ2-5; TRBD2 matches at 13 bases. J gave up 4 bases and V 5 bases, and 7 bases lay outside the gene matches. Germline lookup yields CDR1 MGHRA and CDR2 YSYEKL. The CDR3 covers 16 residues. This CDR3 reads CASSSTSGRALETQYF. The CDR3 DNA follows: TGCGCCAGCAGCTCAACTAGCGGGAGGGCCTTAGAGACCCAGTACTTC.

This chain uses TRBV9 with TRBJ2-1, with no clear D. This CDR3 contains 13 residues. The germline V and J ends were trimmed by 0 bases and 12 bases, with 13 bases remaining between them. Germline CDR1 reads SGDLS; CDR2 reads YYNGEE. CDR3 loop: CASSVEPRLGQFF. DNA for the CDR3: TGTGCCAGCAGCGTAGAGCCCAGGCTCGGGCAGTTCTTC.

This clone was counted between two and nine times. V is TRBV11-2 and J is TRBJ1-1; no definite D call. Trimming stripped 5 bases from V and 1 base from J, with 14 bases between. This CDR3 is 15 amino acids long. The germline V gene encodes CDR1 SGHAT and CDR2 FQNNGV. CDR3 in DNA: TGTGCCAGCAGCCCCGCGACGGAATGGAACACTGAAGCTTTCTTT. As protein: CASSPATEWNTEAFF.

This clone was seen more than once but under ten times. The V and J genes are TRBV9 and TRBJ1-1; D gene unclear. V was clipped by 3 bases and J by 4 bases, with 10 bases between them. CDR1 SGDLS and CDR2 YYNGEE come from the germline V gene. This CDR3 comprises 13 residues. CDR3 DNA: TGTGCCAGCAGCGCCCTGGCGGGCACTGAAGCTTTCTTT. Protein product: CASSALAGTEAFF. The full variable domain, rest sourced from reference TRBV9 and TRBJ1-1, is DSGVTQTPKHLITATGQRVTLRCSPRSGDLSVYWYQQSLDQGLQFLIQYYNGEERAKGNILERFSAQQFPDLHSELNLSSLELGDSALYFCASSALAGTEAFFGQGTRLTVV.

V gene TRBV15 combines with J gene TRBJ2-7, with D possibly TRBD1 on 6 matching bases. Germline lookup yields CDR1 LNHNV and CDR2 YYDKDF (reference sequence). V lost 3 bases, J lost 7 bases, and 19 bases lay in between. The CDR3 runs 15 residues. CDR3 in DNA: TGTGCCACCAGCAGTGGGAGAGAGACCCAGGGGGAGCAGTACTTC. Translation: CATSSGRETQGEQYF.

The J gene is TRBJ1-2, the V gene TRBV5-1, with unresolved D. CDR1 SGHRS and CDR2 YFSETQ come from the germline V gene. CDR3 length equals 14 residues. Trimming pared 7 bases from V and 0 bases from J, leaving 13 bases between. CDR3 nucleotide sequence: TGCGCCAGCGGGAAGGACGGAGCTAACTATGGCTACACCTTC. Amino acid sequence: CASGKDGANYGYTF.

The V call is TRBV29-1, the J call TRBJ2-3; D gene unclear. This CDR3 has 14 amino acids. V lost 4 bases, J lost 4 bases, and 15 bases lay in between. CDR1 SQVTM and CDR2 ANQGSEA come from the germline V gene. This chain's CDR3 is CSVGWLRQADTQYF. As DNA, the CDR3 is TGCAGCGTTGGATGGCTACGGCAGGCAGATACGCAGTATTTT.

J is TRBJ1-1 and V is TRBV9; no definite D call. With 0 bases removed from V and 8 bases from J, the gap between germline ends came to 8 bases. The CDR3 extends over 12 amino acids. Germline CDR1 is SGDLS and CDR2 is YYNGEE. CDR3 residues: CASSVGGREAFF. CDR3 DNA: TGTGCCAGCAGCGTAGGAGGACGAGAAGCTTTCTTT.

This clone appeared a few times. The DNA for the CDR3 is TGTGCCAGCAGTGAATCGGGTGTCGCGGGAGCTCGGGGGGAGCAGTTCTTC. It specifies CASSESGVAGARGEQFF. The J gene is TRBJ2-1, the V gene TRBV25-1; 7 nucleotides match TRBD2. Germline assignment: CDR1 MGHDK and CDR2 SYGVNS. V shed 1 base and J 10 bases; nucleotides not matched to a gene: 16. The CDR3 is 17 amino acids.

CDR3 DNA sequence: TGTGCCAGCCGACAGGGCTCAAATCAGCCCCAGCATTTT. It translates to CASRQGSNQPQHF. This chain uses TRBV27 with TRBJ1-5, with 7 bases matching TRBD1. With 8 bases clipped from V and 4 bases from J, the junction kept 5 bases outside the gene matches. The V gene's germline CDR1 is MNHEY and CDR2 SMNVEV (reference sequence). This CDR3 region has 13 residues.

Here the CDR3 DNA reads TGTGCCAGCAGCGTAGGGACCGTGGCTGGGGACCAGTACTTC. Translated: CASSVGTVAGDQYF. J is TRBJ2-5 and V is TRBV9, with D unresolved. The CDR3 is 14 amino acids. Germline CDR1 reads SGDLS; CDR2 reads YYNGEE. Trimming cost V 0 bases and J 10 bases, with 16 bases left between them.

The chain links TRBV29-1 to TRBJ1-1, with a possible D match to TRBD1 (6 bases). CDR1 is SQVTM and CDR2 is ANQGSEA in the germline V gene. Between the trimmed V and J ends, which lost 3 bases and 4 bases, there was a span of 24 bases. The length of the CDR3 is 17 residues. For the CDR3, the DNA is TGCAGCGTTGATCGCGGGGGCCCGGTAGGAGGTCGCACTGAAGCTTTCTTT. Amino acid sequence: CSVDRGGPVGGRTEAFF.

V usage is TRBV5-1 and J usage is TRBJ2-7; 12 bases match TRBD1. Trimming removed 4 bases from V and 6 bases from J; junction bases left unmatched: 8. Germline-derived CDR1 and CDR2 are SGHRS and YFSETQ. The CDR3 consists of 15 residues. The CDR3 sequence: CASSVGTGGTAEQYF. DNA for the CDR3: TGCGCCAGCAGCGTGGGGACAGGGGGCACGGCCGAGCAGTACTTC.